This T cell receptor beta chain is drawn from a study of regulatory T cells in long-lasting Graves disease. General study results and limits: It was in persistent disease that TRBV28, TRBJ1-2 and TRBJ2-5 were favored. The study examined only peripheral blood, not thyroid tissue.

On this clonotype: The antigen remains undetermined.

Looked up from germline, CDR1 is SGHNT and CDR2 is YENEEA. Trimming cost V 7 bases and J 0 bases, with 9 bases left between them. The CDR3 has 14 amino acids. Stated time point: persistent/refractory GD, antithyroid drugs over 5 years with positive TRAb. PBMC-derived RNA was used for the TCR library. Construction of TCR beta libraries relied on iRepertoire HTBI primers and on Arm-PCR targeting CDR3 regions. Original analysis: The samples included under 75 TRBV and more than 12 TRBJ segments. TCRdb fed the multiplex PCR reads into MiXCR, producing one record per CDR3 protein. These V and J calls originate from TCRdb's pipeline instead of the authors' own analysis. Of 450,000 or so distinct CDR3 sequences listed, 22% were seen once; the top ten hold less than 15%.

This sample comprised peripheral blood mononuclear cells (PBMCs), obtained when the disease was refractory, from a patient treated with antithyroid drugs. The rearrangement uses TRBV11-3 and TRBJ2-2, with D hard to call. This sequence was found in a female donor with Graves disease. CDR3 residues: CASIFGSNTGELFF. The DNA for the CDR3 is TGTGCCAGCATTTTTGGCTCGAACACCGGGGAGCTGTTTTTT.